Each of the 26 T cell receptor beta chains below was sequenced from the same sample in a study of T cell responses to AZD1222 COVID-19 vaccine (dated by TCRdb to the early 2020s). The time point tag for this specimen amounts to: about 28 days (+/-7) after the second vaccine dose. Libraries were prepared through the immunoSEQ multiplex PCR assay. This is the immuneACCESS table as TCRdb keeps it, with only in-frame sequences that have V and J called. A part of the clones is gone; compared with another copy, unresolved V genes explain less than half, and the rest is unexplained. In all, the sample holds fewer than 150,000 clones, and 85% to 90% of those were seen once. Of the sample, less than 4% is held by the ten largest clones. Here the sequenced sample was peripheral blood, taken 28 days after the second AZD1222 dose. These receptors were obtained from an adult who received the AZD1222 COVID-19 vaccine.

This chain links TRBV7-2 with TRBJ1-2; no definite D call. Trimming removed 4 bases at V and 0 bases at J, with 9 bases between. Germline V lookup: CDR1 SGHTA, CDR2 FQGNSA. This CDR3 has 14 residues. The CDR3 sequence: CASSSSKANYGYTF. The CDR3, as DNA: TGTGCCAGCAGCTCCTCAAAAGCTAACTATGGCTACACCTTC.

J is TRBJ1-2 and V is TRBV7-2, with a possible D match to TRBD1 (6 bases). V dropped 4 bases and J dropped 4 bases, with 13 bases sitting between them. Germline-derived CDR1 and CDR2 are SGHTA and FQGNSA. The CDR3 totals 14 residues. The CDR3, as DNA: TGTGCCAGCAGCTCGCAGAGGGGGAGCTATGGCTACACCTTC. Its protein product is CASSSQRGSYGYTF.

The V call is TRBV7-2, the J call TRBJ1-1; weak D call: TRBD1 (5 bases). Germline CDR1 is SGHTA and CDR2 is FQGNSA. V gave up 5 bases and J gave up 9 bases, with 13 bases separating them. The CDR3 runs 12 residues. CDR3 in DNA: TGTGCCAGCAGCGACAGCGTTATGAAAGCTTTCTTT. Translating it yields CASSDSVMKAFF.

This chain links TRBV9 with TRBJ2-3; no firm D call. Germline CDR1 and CDR2: SGDLS and YYNGEE. This CDR3 region has 11 residues. V lost 0 bases and J lost 4, with 0 bases in between. The CDR3 region has the DNA TGTGCCAGCAGCGTAGCAGATACGCAGTATTTT. Translating gives CASSVADTQYF.

V gene TRBV19 combines with J gene TRBJ2-1; 10 bases align to TRBD1. Germline CDR1 LNHDA, CDR2 SQIVND (reference sequence). The CDR3 covers 16 residues. V lost 10 bases, J lost 4 bases, and 13 bases stayed unmatched. CDR3 sequence reads: CATEPDRGRVYNEQFF. CDR3 coding DNA: TGTGCCACCGAACCCGACAGGGGGCGCGTTTACAATGAGCAGTTCTTC. Complete variable domain (other parts from reference TRBV19 and TRBJ2-1): DGGITQSPKYLFRKEGQNVTLSCEQNLNHDAMYWYRQDPGQGLRLIYYSQIVNDFQKGDIAEGYSVSREKKESFPLTVTSAQKNPTAFYLCATEPDRGRVYNEQFFGPGTRLTVL.

The rearrangement uses TRBV5-6 and TRBJ2-3; D tentatively fits TRBD1 or TRBD2 (5 bases each). This CDR3 spans 14 amino acids. Germline loops: CDR1 SGHDT, CDR2 YYEEEE. V was shortened by 5 bases and J by 1 base, with 11 bases between the two germline ends. This CDR3 is CASRGVRGTDTQYF. The CDR3 region has the DNA TGTGCCAGCAGGGGGGTAAGGGGCACAGATACGCAGTATTTT.

Here the CDR3 DNA reads TGTGCCAGTAGGTGGACGGAGGGCTATGGCTACACCTTC. Its protein product is CASRWTEGYGYTF. The gene calls are TRBV19 and TRBJ1-2; D uncertain. V lost 6 bases and J 4 bases, leaving 12 bases between the germline ends. There are 13 residues in the CDR3. Germline CDR1 LNHDA, CDR2 SQIVND (reference sequence).

This clone was recorded once. The chain joins TRBV28 to TRBJ1-1; a weak D match, TRBD1 (6 bases). V gave up 5 bases and J gave up 7 bases, with 14 bases separating them. The CDR3 runs to 13 residues. Germline CDR1 reads MDHEN; CDR2 reads SYDVKM. The CDR3 reads CASSKGEIGEAFF. CDR3 coding DNA: TGTGCCAGCAGTAAGGGGGAAATCGGTGAAGCTTTCTTT.

The rearrangement links TRBV19 to TRBJ1-5; 9 nucleotides line up with TRBD1. The CDR3 runs to 16 residues. The germline V gene has CDR1 LNHDA and CDR2 SQIVND (reference sequence). The V and J ends lost 6 bases and 5 bases, in that order; junction bases with no gene match: 11. CDR3 region: CASSITGGAADQPQHF. For the CDR3, the DNA is TGTGCCAGTAGCATTACAGGGGGCGCGGCTGATCAGCCCCAGCATTTT.

The genes are TRBV19 and TRBJ1-2; 8 bases are shared with TRBD1. Trimming cost V 3 bases and J 5 bases; bases outside gene matches: 11. The CDR3 sequence is 16 residues long. Germline loops: CDR1 LNHDA, CDR2 SQIVND (reference sequence). CDR3: CASSMKVQGARYGYTF. DNA for the CDR3: TGTGCCAGTAGTATGAAGGTGCAGGGGGCAAGATATGGCTACACCTTC.

Here the CDR3 reads CASSQGGGDRDGYTF. CDR3 nucleotide sequence: TGCGCCAGCAGCCAAGGCGGTGGAGACAGGGATGGCTACACCTTC. J is TRBJ1-2 and V is TRBV4-1; TRBD1 agrees at 7 bases. This CDR3 has 15 amino acids. After removal of 1 base from V and 6 bases from J, the junction contained 8 bases not matched to a gene. Germline CDR1 MGHRA, CDR2 YSYEKL.

This clone was observed a single time. In DNA form, the CDR3 reads TGCGCCAGCCAGCTTGCCGGGCTCTCAAGCACAGATACGCAGTATTTT. Protein sequence: CASQLAGLSSTDTQYF. The chain combines TRBV5-1 with TRBJ2-3, with unresolved D. V dropped 7 bases and J dropped 0 bases, with 18 bases sitting between them. Germline V gene sequence: CDR1 SGHRS, CDR2 YFSETQ. This CDR3 comprises 16 residues.

The chain has TRBV27 and TRBJ1-5, with 9 bases identical to TRBD1. CDR1 and CDR2 (germline): MNHEY, SMNVEV (reference sequence). The junction had 7 bases not matched to a gene; V was cut back by 0 bases and J by 4 bases. CDR3 length: 17 amino acids. CDR3 region: CASSLSWTGATNQPQHF. The CDR3 DNA is TGTGCCAGCAGTTTATCCTGGACAGGGGCGACTAATCAGCCCCAGCATTTT.

V and J are TRBV21-1 and TRBJ1-2. TRBV21-1 is labeled a pseudogene. The CDR3 loop spans 15 amino acids. The CDR3 region has the DNA TGTGCCAGCAGCAAAGTAGGTACAGCGGTTCGGGGCTACACCTTC. Its translation: CASSKVGTAVRGYTF.

The chain employs TRBV7-9 and TRBJ1-3, with D perhaps matching TRBD1 (6 bases). Germline V gene sequence: CDR1 SEHNR, CDR2 FQNEAQ (reference sequence). This CDR3 spans 14 amino acids. V was pared by 7 bases and J by 0 bases, with 10 bases between. The CDR3 DNA reads as TGTGCCAGCACTAAGGGGGGCTCTGGAAACACCATATATTTT. It yields the protein CASTKGGSGNTIYF.

The rearrangement uses TRBV7-3 and TRBJ1-1, with unresolved D. V lost 4 bases and J lost 8, with 14 bases in between. From germline, CDR1 is SGHTA and CDR2 FQGTGA. CDR3 size: 13 residues. For the CDR3, the DNA is TGTGCCAGCAGCTACGGACGAGAGACGGAAGCTTTCTTT. This translates into CASSYGRETEAFF.

J is TRBJ1-2 and V is TRBV4-3, with D unresolved. This CDR3 spans 13 amino acids. CDR1 and CDR2 (germline): LGHNA, YSLEER. V lost 0 bases and J lost 4, with 6 bases in between. CDR3 coding DNA: TGCGCCAGCAGCCAAGATGAGCCCTATGGCTACACCTTC. It is translated as CASSQDEPYGYTF.

This chain connects TRBV18 to TRBJ1-6; D may be TRBD1 (5 bases). The CDR3 totals 13 residues. Germline loops: CDR1 KGHSH, CDR2 LQKENI. V shed 4 bases and J shed 10 bases, with 11 bases lying between them. The CDR3 DNA sequence: TGTGCCAGCTCACTGGGAGGACAATCACCCCTCCACTTT. Protein: CASSLGGQSPLHF.

This chain links TRBV5-4 with TRBJ1-1; 7 bases match TRBD1. CDR1 and CDR2 (germline): SGHNT, YYREEE (reference sequence). Trimming removed 5 bases from V and 3 bases from J; junction bases left unmatched: 7. CDR3 length: 14 amino acids. CDR3 DNA sequence: TGTGCCAGCAGTAAACCGCAGGGGGACACTGAAGCTTTCTTT. This translates into CASSKPQGDTEAFF.

The J gene is TRBJ2-1, the V gene TRBV11-2, with D hard to call. Trimming shortened V by 3 bases and J by 6 bases, and 6 bases separated the two germline ends. There are 12 residues in the CDR3. Germline loops: CDR1 SGHAT, CDR2 FQNNGV. CDR3 loop: CASSFRVNEQFF. Written as DNA, the CDR3 is TGTGCCAGCAGCTTTCGTGTCAATGAGCAGTTCTTC.

This clone is labeled medium-sized. The chain couples TRBV7-9 to TRBJ1-1; 7 positions agree with TRBD1. The trim removed 6 bases at V and 5 bases at J, leaving 15 bases unmatched. Germline V gene lookup returns CDR1 SEHNR and CDR2 FQNEAQ (reference sequence). The CDR3 contains 16 residues. In DNA, the CDR3 is TGTGCCAGCAGTACCAGACCAGCGCCAGGGGGGACTGAAGCTTTCTTT. Protein product: CASSTRPAPGGTEAFF.

This clone was seen only once. The chain recombines TRBV7-2 with TRBJ2-1; D not certain. Germline CDR1 SGHTA, CDR2 FQGNSA. Trimming took off 5 bases at V and 7 bases at J, with 18 bases between the two ends. The CDR3 covers 15 residues. CDR3 coding DNA: TGTGCCAGCAGCCCGTCGCGCGGAGCCCTGAATGAGCAGTTCTTC. As protein: CASSPSRGALNEQFF.

This clone has a single count. This rearrangement joins TRBV9 to TRBJ1-1, with D perhaps TRBD1 (5 bases). Per germline, CDR1 SGDLS and CDR2 YYNGEE. V was cut by 4 bases and J by 1 base, with 20 bases left in between. The CDR3 is 17 amino acids. The CDR3: CASSSPGDGTGNTEAFF. The CDR3 DNA is TGTGCCAGCAGCTCGCCCGGGGACGGAACGGGGAACACTGAAGCTTTCTTT.

The genes are TRBV6-5 and TRBJ1-4; D call uncertain. Germline CDR1 reads MNHEY; CDR2 reads SVGAGI. The V end was cut by 0 bases, the J end by 4 bases, with 3 bases between. This CDR3 spans 13 amino acids. The CDR3 DNA is TGTGCCAGCAGTTACTCCTTTAATGAAAAACTGTTTTTT. Protein sequence: CASSYSFNEKLFF.

This chain uses TRBV7-3 with TRBJ2-2, with D hard to call. In germline, CDR1 is SGHTA, CDR2 FQGTGA. The CDR3 extends over 13 amino acids. V dropped 5 bases and J dropped 7 bases, with 11 bases sitting between them. CDR3 loop: CASSESFSGELFF. CDR3 nucleotide sequence: TGTGCCAGCAGCGAATCCTTTAGCGGGGAGCTGTTTTTT.

The chain is built from TRBV19 and TRBJ1-1; D not certain. Trimming left V 6 bases short and J 1 base short, with 9 bases between. The germline gives CDR1 LNHDA, CDR2 SQIVND (reference sequence). The CDR3 covers 13 residues. CDR3 region: CASRRTENTEAFF. The CDR3 DNA sequence: TGTGCCAGTAGGCGGACCGAGAACACTGAAGCTTTCTTT.